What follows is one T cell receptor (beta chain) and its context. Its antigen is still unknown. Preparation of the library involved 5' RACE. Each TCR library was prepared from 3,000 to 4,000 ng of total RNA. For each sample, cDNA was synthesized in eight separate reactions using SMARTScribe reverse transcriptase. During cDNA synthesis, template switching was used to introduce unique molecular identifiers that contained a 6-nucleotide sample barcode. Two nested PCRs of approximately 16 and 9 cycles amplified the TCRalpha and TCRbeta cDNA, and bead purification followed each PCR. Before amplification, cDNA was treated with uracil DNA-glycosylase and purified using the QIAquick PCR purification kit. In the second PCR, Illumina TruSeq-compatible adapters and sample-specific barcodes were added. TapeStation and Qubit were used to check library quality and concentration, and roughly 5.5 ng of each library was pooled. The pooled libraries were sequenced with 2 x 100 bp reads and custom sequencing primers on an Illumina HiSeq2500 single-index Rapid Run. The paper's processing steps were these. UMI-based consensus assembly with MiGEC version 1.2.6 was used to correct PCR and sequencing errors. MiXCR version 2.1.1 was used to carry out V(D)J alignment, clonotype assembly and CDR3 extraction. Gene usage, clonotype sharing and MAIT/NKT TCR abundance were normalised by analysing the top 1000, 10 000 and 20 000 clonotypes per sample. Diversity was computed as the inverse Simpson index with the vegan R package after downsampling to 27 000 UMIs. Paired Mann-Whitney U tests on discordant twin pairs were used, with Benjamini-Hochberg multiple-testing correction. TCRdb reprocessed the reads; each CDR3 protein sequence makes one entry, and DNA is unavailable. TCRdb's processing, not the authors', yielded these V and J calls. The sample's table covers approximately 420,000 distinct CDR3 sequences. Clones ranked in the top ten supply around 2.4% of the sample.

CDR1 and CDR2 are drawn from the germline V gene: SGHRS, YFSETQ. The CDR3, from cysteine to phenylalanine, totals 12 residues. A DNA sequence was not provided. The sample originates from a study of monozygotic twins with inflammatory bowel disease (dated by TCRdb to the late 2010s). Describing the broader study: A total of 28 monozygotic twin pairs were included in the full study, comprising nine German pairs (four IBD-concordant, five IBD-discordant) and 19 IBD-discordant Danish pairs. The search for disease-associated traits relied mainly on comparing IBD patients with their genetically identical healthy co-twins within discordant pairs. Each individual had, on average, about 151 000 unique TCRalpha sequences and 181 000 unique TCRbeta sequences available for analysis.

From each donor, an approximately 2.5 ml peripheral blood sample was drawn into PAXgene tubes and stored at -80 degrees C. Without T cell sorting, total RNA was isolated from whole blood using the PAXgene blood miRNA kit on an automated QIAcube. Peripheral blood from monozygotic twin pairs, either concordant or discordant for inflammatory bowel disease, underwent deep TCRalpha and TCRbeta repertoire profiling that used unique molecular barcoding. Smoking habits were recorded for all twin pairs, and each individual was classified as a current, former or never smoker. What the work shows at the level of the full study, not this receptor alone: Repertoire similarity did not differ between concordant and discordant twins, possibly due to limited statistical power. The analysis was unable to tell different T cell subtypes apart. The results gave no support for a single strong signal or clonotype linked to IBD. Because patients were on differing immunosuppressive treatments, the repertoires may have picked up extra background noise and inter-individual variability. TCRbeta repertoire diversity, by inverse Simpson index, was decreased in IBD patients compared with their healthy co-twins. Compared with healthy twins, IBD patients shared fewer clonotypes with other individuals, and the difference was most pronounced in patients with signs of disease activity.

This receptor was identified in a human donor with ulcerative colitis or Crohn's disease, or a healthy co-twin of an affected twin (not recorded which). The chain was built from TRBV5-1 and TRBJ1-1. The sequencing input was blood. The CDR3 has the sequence CASSLGGSKAFF.